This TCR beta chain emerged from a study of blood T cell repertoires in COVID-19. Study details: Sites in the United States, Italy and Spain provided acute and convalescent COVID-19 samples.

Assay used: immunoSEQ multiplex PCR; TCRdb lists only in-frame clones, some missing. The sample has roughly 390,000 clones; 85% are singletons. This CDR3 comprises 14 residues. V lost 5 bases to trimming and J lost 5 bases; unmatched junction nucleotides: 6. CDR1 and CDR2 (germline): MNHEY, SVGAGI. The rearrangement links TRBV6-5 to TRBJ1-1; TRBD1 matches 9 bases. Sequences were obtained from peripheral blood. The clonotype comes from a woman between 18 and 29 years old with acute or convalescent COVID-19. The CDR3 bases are TGTGCCAGCAGTCTACAGGGGGCGGATACTGAAGCTTTCTTT. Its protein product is CASSLQGADTEAFF.